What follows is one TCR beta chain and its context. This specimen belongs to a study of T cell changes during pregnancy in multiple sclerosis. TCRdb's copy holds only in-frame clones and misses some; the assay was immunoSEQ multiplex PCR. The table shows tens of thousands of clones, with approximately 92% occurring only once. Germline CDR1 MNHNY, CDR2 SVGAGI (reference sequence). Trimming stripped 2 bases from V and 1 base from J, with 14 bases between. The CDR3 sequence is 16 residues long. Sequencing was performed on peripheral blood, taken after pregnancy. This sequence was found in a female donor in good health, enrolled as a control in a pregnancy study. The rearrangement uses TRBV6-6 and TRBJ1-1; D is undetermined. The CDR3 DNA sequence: TGTGCCAGCAGTTACCCGAGGAGGTGGGGGAACACTGAAGCTTTCTTT. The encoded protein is CASSYPRRWGNTEAFF.